These 25 T cell receptor beta chains were all obtained from the same sample, sequenced in a study of shared clonotypes between healthy human individuals. Repertoires were generated with immunoSEQ multiplex PCR, while TCRdb's copy carries only in-frame clones and drops some. The sample contains about 120,000 clones, roughly two thirds of which appear only once. The sample consisted of memory CD8+ T cells sorted from blood. Subset: CD45RO+ cells pooled with CCR7-negative TemRA cells. These receptors were collected from a woman in her twenties or thirties in good health.

V and J are TRBV7-7 and TRBJ2-2; 7 nucleotides align to TRBD1. Germline-derived CDR1 and CDR2 are SSHAT and FNYEAQ (reference sequence). This CDR3 has 15 amino acids. J lost 6 bases, V lost 1 base, and 5 bases had no gene match. The CDR3 sequence: CASSLGQGVAGELFF. The DNA of the CDR3 is TGTGCCAGCAGCTTAGGACAGGGAGTCGCCGGGGAGCTGTTTTTT.

V gene TRBV7-9 combines with J gene TRBJ2-3; no definite D call. From germline, CDR1 is SEHNR and CDR2 FQNEAQ (reference sequence). The CDR3 is made up of 13 amino acids. V was trimmed by 3 bases and J by 2 bases, leaving 6 bases between them. CDR3 sequence reads: CASSFGNTDTQYF. The CDR3 region has the DNA TGTGCCAGCAGCTTTGGAAACACAGATACGCAGTATTTT.

The chain combines TRBV4-1 with TRBJ1-3, with a possible D match to TRBD1 (6 bases). CDR3 size: 16 residues. CDR1 and CDR2 from the germline V gene are MGHRA and YSYEKL. The V gene lost 5 bases and the J gene lost 4 bases, with 18 bases spanning the gap. In nucleotides, the CDR3 is TGCGCCAGCAGCTCCCCGGGACACCGGGGGGGAAACACCATATATTTT. It translates to CASSSPGHRGGNTIYF.

A single count supports this clone. The genes are TRBV4-1 and TRBJ2-1; 15 bases map to TRBD2. Germline V gives CDR1 MGHRA, CDR2 YSYEKL. V shed 4 bases and J 7 bases; nucleotides not matched to a gene: 2. This CDR3 region has 15 residues. The CDR3 coding sequence is TGCGCCAGCAGCCCCGGGACTAGCGGGAGGAATGAGCAGTTCTTC. Protein sequence: CASSPGTSGRNEQFF.

This clone was seen only a few times. The chain carries TRBV29-1 and TRBJ2-1; possibly TRBD2 for D (6 bases). The V gene's germline CDR1 is SQVTM and CDR2 ANQGSEA. The CDR3 has 20 amino acids. The V and J ends lost 0 bases and 0 bases respectively, with 24 bases between them. The CDR3 sequence is CSVEEVSSEAGLSSYNEQFF. CDR3 DNA: TGCAGCGTTGAAGAAGTGTCGTCCGAGGCGGGACTTAGCTCCTACAATGAGCAGTTCTTC.

This chain connects TRBV6-5 to TRBJ1-4; tentative D call: TRBD1 (5 bases). Germline V CDR1 and CDR2: MNHEY, SVGAGI. Trimming removed 2 bases at V and 8 bases at J, with 15 bases between. The CDR3 spans 15 residues. The CDR3 DNA reads TGTGCCAGCAGTTACGTTCAGGGCCGGGAGGAAAAACTGTTTTTT. This codes for CASSYVQGREEKLFF.

The V call is TRBV27, the J call TRBJ1-1; D is unclear. Looked up from germline, CDR1 is MNHEY and CDR2 is SMNVEV (reference sequence). V was trimmed by 5 bases and J by 4 bases, leaving 11 bases between them. This CDR3 spans 13 amino acids. The CDR3 loop reads CASSKERFTEAFF. The CDR3 DNA sequence: TGTGCCAGCAGTAAGGAGCGCTTCACTGAAGCTTTCTTT.

This clone turned up a few times. The CDR3 nucleotides read TGTGCCAGCAGCACCAACGGCCAGGGTAATCAAGAGACCCAGTACTTC. Translation: CASSTNGQGNQETQYF. The chain uses TRBV25-1 and TRBJ2-5; TRBD1 is a possible D gene (5 bases). The V end lost 6 bases, the J end lost 2 bases, and 19 bases lay between the germline ends. The CDR3 loop spans 16 amino acids. Germline V gene sequence: CDR1 MGHDK, CDR2 SYGVNS.

The genes are TRBV6-1 and TRBJ1-5, with a weak D call TRBD1 (6 bases). Germline CDR1 MNHNS, CDR2 SASEGT. The CDR3 totals 14 residues. The V end was cut by 3 bases, the J end by 6 bases, with 12 bases between. The CDR3 bases are TGTGCCAGCAGTGAGGGTACAGGGATTCAGCCCCAGCATTTT. It specifies CASSEGTGIQPQHF.

This chain connects TRBV14 to TRBJ2-2; no clear D. Trimming removed 2 bases at V and 4 bases at J, with 14 bases between. The CDR3 is 16 amino acids. The V gene's germline CDR1 is SGHDN and CDR2 FVKESK. As DNA, the CDR3 is TGTGCCAGCAGCCAATTCATGATTTTGGGCACCGGGGAGCTGTTTTTT. Translation gives CASSQFMILGTGELFF. Based on the CDR3 plus reference TRBV14 and TRBJ2-2, the full variable domain is EAGVTQFPSHSVIEKGQTVTLRCDPISGHDNLYWYRRVMGKEIKFLLHFVKESKQDESGMPNNRFLAERTGGTYSTLKVQPAELEDSGVYFCASSQFMILGTGELFFGEGSRLTVL.

About this clone itself: Other DNA sequences of this sample code for an identical CDR3. The CDR3 loop reads CASSLLAGGLNEQFF. CDR3 nucleotide sequence: TGTGCCAGCAGTTTACTGGCGGGAGGGCTGAATGAGCAGTTCTTC. J is TRBJ2-1 and V is TRBV27; 9 bases line up with TRBD2. This CDR3 region has 15 residues. The junction had 6 bases not matched to a gene; V was cut back by 2 bases and J by 7 bases. Germline lookup yields CDR1 MNHEY and CDR2 SMNVEV (reference sequence).

The V call is TRBV27, the J call TRBJ1-1; TRBD1 matches at 10 bases. Per germline, CDR1 MNHEY and CDR2 SMNVEV (reference sequence). The CDR3 is 13 amino acids. Trimming removed 5 bases from V and 6 bases from J; junction bases left unmatched: 3. CDR3 protein: CASSDRGPSEAFF. The CDR3 DNA is TGTGCCAGCAGTGACAGGGGGCCTTCTGAAGCTTTCTTT.

This clone has a handful of counts. The genes are TRBV19 and TRBJ2-5; the D is unclear. Trimming pared 2 bases from V and 5 bases from J, leaving 9 bases between. CDR1 and CDR2 (germline): LNHDA, SQIVND (reference sequence). The CDR3 contains 13 residues. This chain's CDR3 is CASSIWARETQYF. CDR3 coding DNA: TGTGCCAGTAGTATATGGGCGAGGGAGACCCAGTACTTC.

The chain combines TRBV6-5 with TRBJ1-2; no clear D. CDR1 is MNHEY and CDR2 is SVGAGI in the germline V gene. The V end was cut by 0 bases, the J end by 0 bases, with 11 bases between. The CDR3 contains 16 residues. For the CDR3, the DNA is TGTGCCAGCAGTTACTCGAAACAGATTACTAACTATGGCTACACCTTC. Encoded protein: CASSYSKQITNYGYTF.

The rearrangement uses TRBV7-8 and TRBJ2-4; 7 bases fit TRBD1. V dropped 4 bases and J dropped 6; count of bases not matched to a gene: 9. Germline values: CDR1 SGHVS, CDR2 FQNEAQ. This CDR3 is built from 15 residues. The CDR3 loop reads CASSSSRGTANIQYF. In nucleotides, the CDR3 is TGTGCCAGCAGCTCAAGTAGGGGGACAGCAAACATTCAGTACTTC.

The DNA of the CDR3 is TGTGCCAGCACTAAGGGGCCGAGTGAAAAACTGTTTTTT. Translated, it gives CASTKGPSEKLFF. The chain recombines TRBV2 with TRBJ1-4; the D gene is possibly TRBD1 (5 bases). The V end was cut by 7 bases, the J end by 7 bases, with 13 bases between. The CDR3 extends over 13 amino acids. Germline V gene data show CDR1 as SNHLY and CDR2 as FYNNEI.

The rearrangement links TRBV12-5 to TRBJ2-7; TRBD1 is a possible D gene (6 bases). Trimming removed 1 base from V and 3 bases from J, with 7 bases in between. The CDR3 runs 13 residues. The germline V gene has CDR1 LGHNT and CDR2 FRNRAP. The CDR3 is CASGLDRDYEQYF. CDR3 sequence (DNA): TGTGCTAGTGGTTTGGACAGGGACTACGAGCAGTACTTC. The complete variable domain, with remaining parts taken from reference TRBV12-5 and TRBJ2-7, reads DARVTQTPRHKVTEMGQEVTMRCQPILGHNTVFWYRQTMMQGLELLAYFRNRAPLDDSGMPKDRFSAEMPDATLATLKIQPSEPRDSAVYFCASGLDRDYEQYFGPGTRLTVT.

This sequence joins TRBV5-1 and TRBJ2-7, with D possibly being TRBD2 (5 bases). The germline CDR1 and CDR2 sequences are SGHRS and YFSETQ. With 8 bases removed from V and 1 base from J, the gap between germline ends came to 25 bases. This CDR3 has 17 amino acids. The CDR3 loop is CASRGAGRLTGSYEQYF. The DNA of the CDR3 is TGCGCCAGTCGAGGCGCGGGCCGCCTCACGGGGTCCTACGAGCAGTACTTC.

V is TRBV2 and J is TRBJ2-2; no firm D call. The V end lost 3 bases, the J end lost 2 bases, and 7 bases lay between the germline ends. The CDR3 loop spans 14 amino acids. CDR1 is SNHLY, CDR2 FYNNEI, per germline. The CDR3 loop is CASSERLNTGELFF. The CDR3 bases are TGTGCCAGCAGTGAGCGCTTAAACACCGGGGAGCTGTTTTTT.

This clone was counted between two and nine times. The J gene is TRBJ2-6, the V gene TRBV6-1, with D perhaps matching TRBD1 (5 bases). CDR3 size: 15 residues. Germline CDR1 is MNHNS and CDR2 is SASEGT. V was cut by 6 bases and J by 1 base, with 10 bases left in between. In DNA, the CDR3 is TGTGCCAGCAGCTTACAGGTTTCTGGGGCCAACGTCCTGACTTTC. This sequence encodes CASSLQVSGANVLTF.

V is TRBV20-1 and J is TRBJ2-1; no clear D. In germline, CDR1 is DFQATT, CDR2 SNEGSKA (reference sequence). The CDR3 sequence is 11 residues long. Trimming stripped 6 bases from V and 9 bases from J, with 12 bases between. CDR3 loop: CSARRLFEQFF. Here the CDR3 DNA reads TGCAGTGCCCGGCGGCTATTTGAGCAGTTCTTC.

This chain uses TRBV29-1 with TRBJ1-1; 10 nucleotides match TRBD1. The CDR3 sequence is 19 residues long. V trimming: 5 bases; J trimming: 3 bases; junction bases outside the gene matches: 21. The germline CDR1 and CDR2 sequences are SQVTM and ANQGSEA. The CDR3 loop is CSVFPPARTGGRDDTEAFF. The CDR3 nucleotides read TGCAGCGTTTTCCCCCCCGCCAGGACAGGGGGTCGAGATGACACTGAAGCTTTCTTT.

This rearrangement joins TRBV18 to TRBJ1-1; D remains ambiguous. This CDR3 is 14 amino acids long. The V end was cut by 4 bases, the J end by 1 base, with 10 bases between. CDR1 and CDR2 (germline): KGHSH, LQKENI. This CDR3 is CASSLVHGNTEAFF. The CDR3 nucleotides read TGTGCCAGCTCACTTGTCCACGGGAACACTGAAGCTTTCTTT.

The chain recombines TRBV20-1 with TRBJ2-5, with D unclear. The better agreement between TRBJ2-7 and the DNA end casts doubt on the J call. Germline V lookup: CDR1 DFQATT, CDR2 SNEGSKA (reference sequence). The CDR3 length is 11 residues. CDR3 residues: CSAGEAYEQYF. In DNA form, the CDR3 reads TGCAGTGCAGGTGAGGCCTACGAGCAGTACTTC.

This clone was counted only a few times. The chain uses TRBV4-2 and TRBJ1-1; no definite D call. CDR1 and CDR2 from the germline V gene are LGHNA and YNFKEQ. Trimming stripped 11 bases from V and 1 base from J, with 11 bases between. The CDR3 contains 12 residues. DNA of the CDR3: TGTGCCGCTTACTCGGGGAACACTGAAGCTTTCTTT. Translation: CAAYSGNTEAFF.